These 20 T cell receptor beta chains were sequenced from one sample in a study of cytomegalovirus exposure and HLA in healthy donors. Use of 60 Vbeta and 13 Jbeta primers characterized the PCR. Produced via immunoSEQ multiplex PCR; TCRdb's table is partial and in-frame only. The table lists around 150,000 clones, more than 65% of them singletons. The sample was PBMCs. The receptor source for this set is a woman in her 50s in good health and CMV-seronegative.

The chain links TRBV6-4 to TRBJ2-1; TRBD2 aligns across 8 bases. The CDR3 consists of 15 residues. Germline V lookup: CDR1 MRHNA, CDR2 SNTAGT. The V and J ends lost 3 bases and 6 bases, in that order; junction bases with no gene match: 7. In DNA form, the CDR3 reads TGTGCCAGCAGTGAACCCGGGAGGGCCCTCAATGAGCAGTTCTTC. It is translated as CASSEPGRALNEQFF.

The J gene is TRBJ2-1, the V gene TRBV18; the match to TRBD2 covers 7 bases. V lost 2 bases to trimming and J lost 4 bases; unmatched junction nucleotides: 2. Germline CDR1 reads KGHSH; CDR2 reads LQKENI. CDR3 length: 14 amino acids. The chain's CDR3 is CASSPSGTYNEQFF. CDR3 nucleotide sequence: TGTGCCAGCTCACCAAGCGGGACTTACAATGAGCAGTTCTTC.

The chain carries TRBV6-6 and TRBJ2-7; D possibly corresponds to TRBD2 (5 bases). Trimming took 0 bases from V and 0 from J, leaving 9 bases between them. Germline lookup yields CDR1 MNHNY and CDR2 SVGAGI (reference sequence). This CDR3 spans 15 amino acids. The CDR3 reads CASSYSRGYSYEQYF. CDR3 coding DNA: TGTGCCAGCAGTTACTCGAGAGGGTACTCCTACGAGCAGTACTTC.

The chain couples TRBV6-4 to TRBJ2-3; 8 nucleotides match TRBD2. J was trimmed by 5 bases and V by 3 bases; bases with no gene match: 1. The germline gives CDR1 MRHNA, CDR2 SNTAGT. The CDR3 is made up of 13 amino acids. The CDR3 loop is CASSELAEDTQYF. DNA of the CDR3: TGTGCCAGCAGTGAACTAGCGGAAGATACGCAGTATTTT.

This sequence joins TRBV28 and TRBJ2-3, with 8 bases aligning to TRBD2. The CDR3 sequence is 19 residues long. Germline values: CDR1 MDHEN, CDR2 SYDVKM. V was pared by 2 bases and J by 1 base, with 14 bases of the junction left unmatched. The CDR3 nucleotides are TGTGCCAGCAGTTTACGCCGTAACCGGGGACTAGTTGGCACAGATACGCAGTATTTT. This translates into CASSLRRNRGLVGTDTQYF.

The DNA of the CDR3 is TGTGCCACCGACCTTGAACAGGGGGGGTATGGCTACACCTTC. Its protein is CATDLEQGGYGYTF. The genes are TRBV28 and TRBJ1-2; TRBD1 aligns across 8 bases. Trimming removed 10 bases from V and 5 bases from J; junction bases left unmatched: 12. Germline V gives CDR1 MDHEN, CDR2 SYDVKM. The CDR3 contains 14 residues.

The CDR3 coding sequence is TGTGCCAGCAGCATCTACGGAGGGCCCTTATACGAGCAGTACTTC. Protein product: CASSIYGGPLYEQYF. The V and J genes are TRBV11-2 and TRBJ2-7; a weak D match, TRBD2 (6 bases). This CDR3 has 15 residues. Trimming took off 5 bases at V and 4 bases at J, with 18 bases between the two ends. Germline-derived CDR1 and CDR2 are SGHAT and FQNNGV.

The rearrangement uses TRBV6-1 and TRBJ2-5; weak D call: TRBD2 (6 bases). The CDR3 spans 13 residues. V was clipped by 10 bases and J by 5 bases, with 17 bases between them. The germline gives CDR1 MNHNS, CDR2 SASEGT. CDR3: CATMTRLVETQYF. The CDR3 DNA sequence: TGTGCCACCATGACTAGACTAGTTGAGACCCAGTACTTC.

This chain links TRBV28 with TRBJ2-3; 12 positions match TRBD2. Trimming at V came to 4 bases and at J to 2 bases, leaving 4 bases not matched to a gene. Germline V lookup: CDR1 MDHEN, CDR2 SYDVKM. The CDR3 loop spans 16 amino acids. The CDR3: CASSSGLAGITDTQYF. Written as DNA, the CDR3 is TGTGCCAGCAGTTCTGGACTAGCGGGAATCACAGATACGCAGTATTTT.

The chain carries TRBV13 and TRBJ1-3; a possible D gene is TRBD1 (5 bases). The CDR3 is made up of 15 amino acids. CDR1 is PRHDT, CDR2 FYEKMQ, per germline (reference sequence). With 5 bases removed from V and 0 bases from J, the gap between germline ends came to 11 bases. CDR3 nucleotides: TGTGCCAGCAGCATCTTCAGGGCCTCTGGAAACACCATATATTTT. Its translation is CASSIFRASGNTIYF.

The J gene is TRBJ2-7, the V gene TRBV27, with a tentative D call TRBD2 (6 bases). CDR3 size: 14 residues. The V end was cut by 2 bases, the J end by 5 bases, with 13 bases between. Germline V lookup: CDR1 MNHEY, CDR2 SMNVEV (reference sequence). CDR3 DNA sequence: TGTGCCAGCAGTTTACGACCGGGGGTCGACGAGCAGTACTTC. It yields the protein CASSLRPGVDEQYF.

The chain has TRBV4-3 and TRBJ2-5; a weak D match, TRBD2 (5 bases). Germline CDR1 and CDR2: LGHNA and YSLEER. The CDR3 extends over 13 amino acids. V lost 1 base and J lost 3, with 6 bases in between. The CDR3, as DNA: TGCGCCAGCAGCCAAGCCGGGGAAGAGACCCAGTACTTC. Translation: CASSQAGEETQYF.

This clone was detected only a few times. V is TRBV7-8 and J is TRBJ2-5; TRBD1 aligns across 10 bases. This CDR3 spans 18 amino acids. The V segment lost 2 bases and the J segment 3 bases; nucleotides outside the gene matches: 12. Germline V CDR1 and CDR2: SGHVS, FQNEAQ. CDR3 in amino acids: CASSLSSTRTGGEETQYF. The CDR3 DNA follows: TGTGCCAGCAGCTTATCCTCCACCCGGACAGGGGGTGAAGAGACCCAGTACTTC.

The J gene is TRBJ2-7, the V gene TRBV28, with unresolved D. The germline CDR1 and CDR2 sequences are MDHEN and SYDVKM. This CDR3 region has 12 residues. The CDR3 region has the DNA TGTGCGGCAAAGGAGAGCTCCTACGAGCAGTACTTC. Protein: CAAKESSYEQYF.

The genes are TRBV11-3 and TRBJ2-1; 10 bases agree with TRBD1. Germline CDR1 SGHNT, CDR2 YENEEA. The V and J ends lost 5 bases and 8 bases, in that order; junction bases with no gene match: 9. This CDR3 contains 15 residues. The CDR3: CASSHRQGAWDEQFF. In DNA form, the CDR3 reads TGTGCCAGCAGCCATCGACAGGGGGCTTGGGATGAGCAGTTCTTC. Variable domain in full (rest from reference TRBV11-3 and TRBJ2-1): EAGVVQSPRYKIIEKKQPVAFWCNPISGHNTLYWYLQNLGQGPELLIRYENEEAVDDSQLPKDRFSAERLKGVDSTLKIQPAELGDSAVYLCASSHRQGAWDEQFFGPGTRLTVL.

V gene TRBV6-6 combines with J gene TRBJ2-2; D is perhaps TRBD1 (6 bases). Deletions cut 7 bases from V and 7 bases from J, with 10 bases between. This CDR3 contains 12 residues. Germline CDR1 is MNHNY and CDR2 is SVGAGI (reference sequence). CDR3 DNA sequence: TGTGCCAGCAAAACAGGGTACGGGGAGCTGTTTTTT. Protein sequence: CASKTGYGELFF.

The chain has TRBV11-1 and TRBJ2-1; a possible D gene is TRBD1 (5 bases). CDR1 and CDR2 (germline): SGHAT, FQDESV (reference sequence). This CDR3 is built from 18 residues. V lost 5 bases, J lost 5 bases, and 25 bases lay in between. The CDR3 loop reads CASSRIDSLDEWNNEQFF. The CDR3 DNA reads as TGTGCCAGCAGCCGAATAGACAGTCTTGATGAGTGGAACAATGAGCAGTTCTTC. The whole variable domain, filled in from reference TRBV11-1 and TRBJ2-1, reads EAEVAQSPRYKITEKSQAVAFWCDPISGHATLYWYRQILGQGPELLVQFQDESVVDDSQLPKDRFSAERLKGVDSTLKIQPAELGDSAMYLCASSRIDSLDEWNNEQFFGPGTRLTVL.

This clone was recorded once. The rearrangement joins TRBV27 to TRBJ2-7; possible D gene TRBD2, 6 bases. V lost 2 bases to trimming and J lost 0 bases, with 14 bases between them. Looked up from germline, CDR1 is MNHEY and CDR2 is SMNVEV (reference sequence). CDR3 length: 16 residues. CDR3 in amino acids: CASSLGLGGNSYEQYF. DNA for the CDR3: TGTGCCAGCAGTTTAGGGTTGGGGGGAAACTCCTACGAGCAGTACTTC.

This chain links TRBV18 with TRBJ1-5; TRBD1 matches at 7 bases. The ends lost 4 bases at V and 0 bases at J; junction bases unmatched: 9. The CDR3 is made up of 17 amino acids. Germline-derived CDR1 and CDR2 are KGHSH and LQKENI. CDR3 residues: CASSLTGTPDSNQPQHF. In nucleotides, the CDR3 is TGTGCCAGCTCACTGACAGGGACACCTGATAGCAATCAGCCCCAGCATTTT.

The rearrangement uses TRBV5-1 and TRBJ2-1, with 9 bases lining up with TRBD2. CDR1 and CDR2 from the germline V gene are SGHRS and YFSETQ. The CDR3 runs to 14 residues. With 7 bases clipped from V and 3 bases from J, the junction kept 5 bases outside the gene matches. The CDR3 loop reads CASCAGGGYNEQFF. The DNA for the CDR3 is TGCGCCAGCTGCGCGGGAGGGGGCTACAATGAGCAGTTCTTC. Supplemented by reference TRBV5-1 and TRBJ2-1, the full variable domain reads KAGVTQTPRYLIKTRGQQVTLSCSPISGHRSVSWYQQTPGQGLQFLFEYFSETQRNKGNFPGRFSGRQFSNSRSEMNVSTLELGDSALYLCASCAGGGYNEQFFGPGTRLTVL.